This entry lists 5 T cell receptor beta chains sequenced from one sample in a study of T cell responses to AZD1222 COVID-19 vaccine. Data came from immunoSEQ multiplex PCR; TCRdb stores just in-frame clones and leaves some out. The sample holds about 270,000 clones, approximately 94% seen once. The input for sequencing was peripheral blood, taken 28 days after the second AZD1222 dose. The origin of the receptors is an adult who received the AZD1222 COVID-19 vaccine.

This sequence joins TRBV4-1 and TRBJ2-7, with D uncertain. V was trimmed by 1 base and J by 0 bases, leaving 4 bases between them. The V gene's germline CDR1 is MGHRA and CDR2 YSYEKL. CDR3 size: 13 residues. This chain's CDR3 is CASSQVGSYEQYF. CDR3 DNA: TGCGCCAGCAGCCAAGTAGGCTCCTACGAGCAGTACTTC.

The V call is TRBV5-6, the J call TRBJ1-1; D uncertain. The ends were cut back, 4 bases at V and 1 base at J, with 8 bases in the middle. Per the germline V gene, CDR1 is SGHDT and CDR2 is YYEEEE. This CDR3 comprises 13 residues. CDR3 protein: CASSPDENTEAFF. The CDR3 DNA sequence: TGTGCCAGCAGCCCTGATGAGAACACTGAAGCTTTCTTT.

The rearrangement joins TRBV6-5 to TRBJ1-6; no clear D gene. The CDR3 has 13 amino acids. Germline-derived CDR1 and CDR2 are MNHEY and SVGAGI. The V and J ends lost 2 bases and 4 bases respectively, with 3 bases between them. CDR3 sequence reads: CASSYGYNSPLHF. Written as DNA, the CDR3 is TGTGCCAGCAGTTACGGGTATAATTCACCCCTCCACTTT.

The CDR3 region has the DNA TGTGCCAGCAGCTTAGGAAGGGGTGGGAATGAGCAGTTCTTC. Translating gives CASSLGRGGNEQFF. This rearrangement joins TRBV7-2 to TRBJ2-1; D perhaps matches TRBD1 (5 bases). Germline-derived CDR1 and CDR2 are SGHTA and FQGNSA. V gave up 1 base and J gave up 7 bases, with 11 bases separating them. The CDR3 consists of 14 residues.

The genes are TRBV28 and TRBJ1-5, with D perhaps TRBD1 (6 bases). CDR1 MDHEN and CDR2 SYDVKM come from the germline V gene. The CDR3 loop spans 17 amino acids. Between the trimmed V and J ends, which lost 1 base and 4 bases, there was a span of 17 bases. The CDR3 is CASSLYWLQGLNQPQHF. The CDR3 DNA sequence: TGTGCCAGCAGTTTATACTGGTTGCAGGGGCTGAATCAGCCCCAGCATTTT. Full variable domain (outside the CDR3, taken from reference TRBV28 and TRBJ1-5): DVKVTQSSRYLVKRTGEKVFLECVQDMDHENMFWYRQDPGLGLRLIYFSYDVKMKEKGDIPEGYSVSREKKERFSLILESASTNQTSMYLCASSLYWLQGLNQPQHFGDGTRLSIL.